These T cell receptor beta chains were read from a single sample in a study of CD8 T cells in Susac syndrome. TCRdb reprocessed the immunoSEQ multiplex PCR reads via MiXCR and lists one record per CDR3 protein. The table lists a few hundred thousand distinct CDR3 sequences, 95% of them singletons. The sequenced sample was CD4+ T cells from PBMCs. The receptors stem from a human donor with multiple sclerosis. The conserved cysteine and the conserved F or W are not part of the CDR3 here.

TRBV29-1	SVRGVAERYNEQF
TRBV12-3/TRBV12-4	ASSSLGRTEAF
TRBV27	ASSAQTGPYEQY
TRBV29-1	SVEVQVGGELF
TRBV29-1	SVDRDDDEQY
TRBV9	ASSRLPTYEQY
TRBV2	ASSESTGPYEQY
TRBV27	ASSLSSTGELF
TRBV20-1	SATMRDRGGYEQY
TRBV7-2	ASTQGQGLYGELF
TRBV9	ASSVGALETQY
TRBV2	ASGFRGTRQPQH
TRBV28	ASSNTIRTGGGYT
TRBV29-1	SVASGRAVDTQY
TRBV20-1	SASGTGRTSNQPQH
TRBV7-2	ASSGPGRKDSGANVLT
TRBV12-3/TRBV12-4	ASNTAPNQPQH
TRBV10-1	ASSEFLGHNTGELF
TRBV9	ASSVEGSSNSPLH
TRBV25-1	ASSAGLAGVNEQF
TRBV28	ASGVRDRTSYEQY
TRBV6-5	ASSWDREGYT
TRBV3-1	ASSQGEGSYGYT
TRBV2	ASRGLAGVYEQY
TRBV2	ASSVETGTTEAF
TRBV5-1	ASSSSALRSGNTIY
TRBV24-1	ATSYGPGELF
TRBV20-1	SARPPKVKETQY
TRBV6-6	ASSYSVRDLTYEQY